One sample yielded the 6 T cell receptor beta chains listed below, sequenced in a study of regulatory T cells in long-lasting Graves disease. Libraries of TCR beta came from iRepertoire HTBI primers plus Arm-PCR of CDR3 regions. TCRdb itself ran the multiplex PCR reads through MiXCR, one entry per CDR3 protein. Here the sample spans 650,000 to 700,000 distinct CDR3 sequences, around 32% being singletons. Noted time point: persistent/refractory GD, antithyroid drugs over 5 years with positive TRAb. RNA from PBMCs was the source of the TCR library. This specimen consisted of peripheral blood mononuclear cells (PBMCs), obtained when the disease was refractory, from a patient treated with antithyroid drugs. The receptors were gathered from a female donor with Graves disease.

The CDR3 here is CASRHSTLSNQPQHF. The DNA for the CDR3 is TGTGCCAGCAGACACAGTACTCTTAGCAATCAGCCCCAGCATTTT. J is TRBJ1-5 and V is TRBV6-1; D uncertain. This CDR3 is 15 amino acids long. V gave up 6 bases and J gave up 0 bases, with 12 bases separating them. Germline-derived CDR1 and CDR2 are MNHNS and SASEGT.

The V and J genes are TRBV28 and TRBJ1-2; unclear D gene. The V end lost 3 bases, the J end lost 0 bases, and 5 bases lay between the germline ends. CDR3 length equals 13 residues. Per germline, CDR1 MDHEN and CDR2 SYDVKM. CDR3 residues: CASSFAANYGYTF. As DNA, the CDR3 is TGTGCCAGCAGTTTCGCGGCTAACTATGGCTACACCTTC.

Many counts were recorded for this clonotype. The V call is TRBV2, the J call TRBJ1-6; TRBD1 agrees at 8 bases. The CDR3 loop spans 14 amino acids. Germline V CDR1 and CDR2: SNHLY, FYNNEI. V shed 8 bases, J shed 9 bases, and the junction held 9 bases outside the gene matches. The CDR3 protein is CASAGQASASPLHF. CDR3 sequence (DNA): TGTGCCAGCGCGGGACAGGCATCGGCTTCACCCCTCCACTTT.

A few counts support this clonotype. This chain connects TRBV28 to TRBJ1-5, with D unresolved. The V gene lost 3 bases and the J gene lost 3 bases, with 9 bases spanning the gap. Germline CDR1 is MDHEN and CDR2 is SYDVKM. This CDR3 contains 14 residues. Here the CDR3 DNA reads TGTGCCAGCAGTTTCCCGGTTCCCAATCAGCCCCAGCATTTT. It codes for CASSFPVPNQPQHF.

In DNA form, the CDR3 reads TGTGCCAGCAGTGAGGGTTTAGGGTTTCCTGGGGCCAACGTCCTGACTTTC. Translated: CASSEGLGFPGANVLTF. The chain links TRBV6-1 to TRBJ2-6, with unresolved D. Germline lookup yields CDR1 MNHNS and CDR2 SASEGT. V dropped 3 bases and J dropped 2 bases, with 14 bases sitting between them. The CDR3 runs to 17 residues.

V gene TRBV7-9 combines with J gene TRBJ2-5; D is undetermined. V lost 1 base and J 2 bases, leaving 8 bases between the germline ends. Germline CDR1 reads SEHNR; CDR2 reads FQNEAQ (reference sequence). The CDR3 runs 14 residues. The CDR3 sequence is CASSLESAQETQYF. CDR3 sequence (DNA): TGTGCCAGCAGCTTAGAATCAGCTCAAGAGACCCAGTACTTC.